Below, one T cell receptor beta chain is given with its context. Assay: immunoSEQ multiplex PCR; the TCRdb copy retains only in-frame clones and omits some. Altogether 12,000 or so clones are present, 78% being singletons, with the ten largest covering under 9.5%. This entry is derived from a study of T cells after somatic rescue of genetic block. Sequences were obtained from peripheral blood mononuclear cells (PBMCs). The sequence was collected from a boy aged 10-17 years.

The CDR3 here is CASSYSRARGYEQYF. DNA of the CDR3: TGTGCCAGCAGTTACTCGCGGGCCAGGGGTTACGAGCAGTACTTC. The chain couples TRBV6-5 to TRBJ2-7; D perhaps matches TRBD1 (6 bases). The CDR3 has 15 residues. Germline CDR1 is MNHEY and CDR2 is SVGAGI. The V gene lost 0 bases and the J gene lost 4 bases, with 13 bases spanning the gap.